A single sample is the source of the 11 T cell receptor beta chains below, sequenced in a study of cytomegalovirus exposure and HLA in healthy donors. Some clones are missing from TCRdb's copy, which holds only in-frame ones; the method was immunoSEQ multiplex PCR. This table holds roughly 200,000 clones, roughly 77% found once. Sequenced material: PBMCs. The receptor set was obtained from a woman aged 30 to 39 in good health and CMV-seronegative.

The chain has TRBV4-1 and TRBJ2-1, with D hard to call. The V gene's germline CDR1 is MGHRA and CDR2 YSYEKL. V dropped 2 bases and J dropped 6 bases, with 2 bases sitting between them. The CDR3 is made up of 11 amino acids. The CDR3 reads CASSQLNEQFF. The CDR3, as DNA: TGCGCCAGCAGCCAACTCAATGAGCAGTTCTTC.

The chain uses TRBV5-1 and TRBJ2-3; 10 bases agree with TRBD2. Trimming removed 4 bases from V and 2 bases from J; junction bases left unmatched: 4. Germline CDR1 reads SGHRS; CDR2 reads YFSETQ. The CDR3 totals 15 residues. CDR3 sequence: CASSPTSGHTDTQYF. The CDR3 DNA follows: TGCGCCAGCAGCCCGACTAGCGGGCACACAGATACGCAGTATTTT.

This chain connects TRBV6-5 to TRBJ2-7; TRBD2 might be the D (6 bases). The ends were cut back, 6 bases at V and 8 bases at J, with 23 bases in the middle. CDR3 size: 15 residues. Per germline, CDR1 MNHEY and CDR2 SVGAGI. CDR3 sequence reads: CASRPGLGRPTKQYF. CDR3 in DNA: TGTGCCAGCAGACCGGGACTCGGACGGCCTACTAAGCAGTACTTC.

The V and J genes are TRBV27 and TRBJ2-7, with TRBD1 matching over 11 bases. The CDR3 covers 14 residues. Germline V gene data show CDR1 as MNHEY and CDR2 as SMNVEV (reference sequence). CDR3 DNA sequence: TGTGTCACAAGGGGGGGGACAGGGGGCTACGAGCAGTACTTC. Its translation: CVTRGGTGGYEQYF.

In nucleotides, the CDR3 is TGCAGCGTAGACAGGGGGCGCCCGGATGGCTACACCTTC. Translated, it gives CSVDRGRPDGYTF. This chain joins TRBV29-1 and TRBJ1-2; 10 nucleotides match TRBD1. Trimming removed 6 bases from V and 6 bases from J; junction bases left unmatched: 7. The germline CDR1 and CDR2 sequences are SQVTM and ANQGSEA. CDR3 length: 13 amino acids. The full variable domain, in which reference TRBV29-1 and TRBJ1-2 provide the parts outside the CDR3, is SAVISQKPSRDICQRGTSLTIQCQVDSQVTMMFWYRQQPGQSLTLIATANQGSEATYESGFVIDKFPISRPNLTFSTLTVSNMSPEDSSIYLCSVDRGRPDGYTFGSGTRLTVV.

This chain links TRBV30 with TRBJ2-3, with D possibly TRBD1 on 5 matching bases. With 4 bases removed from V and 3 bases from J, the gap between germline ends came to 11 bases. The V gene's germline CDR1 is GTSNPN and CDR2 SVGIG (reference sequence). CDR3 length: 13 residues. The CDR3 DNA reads TGTGCCTGGAATGGCAGGGAAACAGATACGCAGTATTTT. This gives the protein CAWNGRETDTQYF.

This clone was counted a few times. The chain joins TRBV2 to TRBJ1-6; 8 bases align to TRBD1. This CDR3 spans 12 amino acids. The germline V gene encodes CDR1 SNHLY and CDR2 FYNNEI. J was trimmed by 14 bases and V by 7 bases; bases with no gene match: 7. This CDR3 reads CASTMDRVTLHF. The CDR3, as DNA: TGTGCCAGCACCATGGACAGGGTAACCCTCCACTTT.

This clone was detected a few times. CDR3 coding DNA: TGTGCCAGCAGCGTCGGGACTAGAGGGTACAATGAGCAGTTCTTC. Translated, it gives CASSVGTRGYNEQFF. The chain has TRBV9 and TRBJ2-1; TRBD2 agrees at 8 bases. The junction had 5 bases not matched to a gene; V was cut back by 2 bases and J by 4 bases. The CDR3 has 15 amino acids. Germline loops: CDR1 SGDLS, CDR2 YYNGEE.

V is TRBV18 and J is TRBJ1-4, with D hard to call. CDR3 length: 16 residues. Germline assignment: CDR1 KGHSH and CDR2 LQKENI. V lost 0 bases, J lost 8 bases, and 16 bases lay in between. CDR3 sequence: CASSPPDGISGEKLFF. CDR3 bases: TGTGCCAGCTCACCACCGGATGGGATTTCGGGGGAAAAACTGTTTTTT.

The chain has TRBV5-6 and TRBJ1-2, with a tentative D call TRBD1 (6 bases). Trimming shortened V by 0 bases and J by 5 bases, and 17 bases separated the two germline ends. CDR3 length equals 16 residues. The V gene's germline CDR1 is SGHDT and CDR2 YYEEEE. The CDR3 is CASSLEPGRGGYGYTF. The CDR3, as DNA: TGTGCCAGCAGCTTGGAGCCAGGGAGGGGGGGATATGGCTACACCTTC. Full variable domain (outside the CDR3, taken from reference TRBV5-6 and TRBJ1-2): DAGVTQSPTHLIKTRGQQVTLRCSPKSGHDTVSWYQQALGQGPQFIFQYYEEEERQRGNFPDRFSGHQFPNYSSELNVNALLLGDSALYLCASSLEPGRGGYGYTFGSGTRLTVV.

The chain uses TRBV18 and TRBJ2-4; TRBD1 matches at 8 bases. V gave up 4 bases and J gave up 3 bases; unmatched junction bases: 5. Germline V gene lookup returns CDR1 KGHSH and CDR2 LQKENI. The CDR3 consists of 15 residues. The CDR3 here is CASSLKQGDKNIQYF. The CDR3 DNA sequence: TGTGCCAGCTCACTGAAACAGGGGGACAAAAACATTCAGTACTTC.